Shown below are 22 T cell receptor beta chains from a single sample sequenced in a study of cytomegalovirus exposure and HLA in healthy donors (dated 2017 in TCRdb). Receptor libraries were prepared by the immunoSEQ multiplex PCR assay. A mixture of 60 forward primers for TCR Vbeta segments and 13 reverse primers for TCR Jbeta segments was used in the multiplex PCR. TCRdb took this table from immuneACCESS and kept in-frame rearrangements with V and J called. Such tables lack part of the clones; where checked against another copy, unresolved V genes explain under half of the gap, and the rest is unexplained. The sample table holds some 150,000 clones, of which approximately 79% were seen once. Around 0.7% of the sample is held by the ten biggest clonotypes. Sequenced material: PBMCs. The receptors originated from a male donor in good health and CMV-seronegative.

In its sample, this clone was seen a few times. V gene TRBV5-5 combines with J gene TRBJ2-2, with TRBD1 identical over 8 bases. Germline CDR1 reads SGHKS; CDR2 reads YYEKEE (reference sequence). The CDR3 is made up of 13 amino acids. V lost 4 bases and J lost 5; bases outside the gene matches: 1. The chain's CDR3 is CASSRTGTGELFF. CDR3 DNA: TGTGCCAGCAGCCGGACAGGGACCGGGGAGCTGTTTTTT.

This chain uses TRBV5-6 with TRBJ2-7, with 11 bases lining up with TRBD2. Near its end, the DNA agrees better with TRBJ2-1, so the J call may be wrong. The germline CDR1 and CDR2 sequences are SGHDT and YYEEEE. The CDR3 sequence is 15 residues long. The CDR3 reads CASSLDTSGSDEQFF. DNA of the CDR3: TGTGCCAGCAGCTTGGATACTAGCGGGAGTGATGAGCAGTTCTTC.

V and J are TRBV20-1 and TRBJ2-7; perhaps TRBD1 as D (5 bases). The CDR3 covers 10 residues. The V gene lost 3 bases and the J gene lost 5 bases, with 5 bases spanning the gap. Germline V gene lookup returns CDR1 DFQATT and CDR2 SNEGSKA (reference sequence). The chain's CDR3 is CSARDNEQYF. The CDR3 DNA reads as TGCAGTGCTAGGGACAACGAGCAGTACTTC.

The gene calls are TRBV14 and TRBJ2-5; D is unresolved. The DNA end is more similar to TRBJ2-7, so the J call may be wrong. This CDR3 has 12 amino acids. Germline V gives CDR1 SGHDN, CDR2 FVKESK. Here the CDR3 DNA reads TGTGCCAGCAGCGCACAGCTCTACGAGCAGTACTTC. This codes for CASSAQLYEQYF.

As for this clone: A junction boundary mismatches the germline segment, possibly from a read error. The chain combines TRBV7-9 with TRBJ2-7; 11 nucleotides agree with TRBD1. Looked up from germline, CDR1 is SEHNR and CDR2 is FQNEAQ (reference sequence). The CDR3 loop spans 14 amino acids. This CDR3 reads CSSRRTGGGQEQYF. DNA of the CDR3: TGTTCCAGCAGGAGGACAGGGGGCGGTCAGGAGCAGTACTTC.

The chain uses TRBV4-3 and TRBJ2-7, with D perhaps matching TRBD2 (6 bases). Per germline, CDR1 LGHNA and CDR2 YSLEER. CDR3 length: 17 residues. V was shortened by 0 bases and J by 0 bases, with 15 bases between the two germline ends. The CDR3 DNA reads TGCGCCAGCAGCCAAGATCTTGAGGGAGGCAGCTCCTACGAGCAGTACTTC. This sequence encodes CASSQDLEGGSSYEQYF.

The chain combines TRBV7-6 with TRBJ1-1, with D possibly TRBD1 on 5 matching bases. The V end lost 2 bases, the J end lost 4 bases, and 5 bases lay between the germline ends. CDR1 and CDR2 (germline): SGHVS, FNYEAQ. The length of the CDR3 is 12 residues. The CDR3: CASSLRGTEAFF. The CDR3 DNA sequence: TGTGCCAGCAGCTTAAGGGGCACTGAAGCTTTCTTT.

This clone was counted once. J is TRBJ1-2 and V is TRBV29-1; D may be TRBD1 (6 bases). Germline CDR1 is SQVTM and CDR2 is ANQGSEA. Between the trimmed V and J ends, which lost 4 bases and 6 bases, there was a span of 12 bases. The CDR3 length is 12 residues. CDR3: CSVGGGGNGYTF. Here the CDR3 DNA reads TGCAGCGTTGGGGGCGGGGGCAATGGCTACACCTTC.

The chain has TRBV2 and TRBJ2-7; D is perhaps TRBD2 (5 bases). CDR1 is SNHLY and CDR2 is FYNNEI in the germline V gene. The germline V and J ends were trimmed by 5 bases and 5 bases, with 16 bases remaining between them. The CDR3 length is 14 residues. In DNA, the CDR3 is TGTGCCAGCAGTACAACTGGGAGTCGGCACGAGCAGTACTTC. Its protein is CASSTTGSRHEQYF.

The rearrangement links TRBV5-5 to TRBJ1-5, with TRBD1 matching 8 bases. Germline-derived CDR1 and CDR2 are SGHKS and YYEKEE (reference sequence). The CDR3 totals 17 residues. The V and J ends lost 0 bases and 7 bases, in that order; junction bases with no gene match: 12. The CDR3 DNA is TGTGCCAGCAGCTTGGAGTGGCAGGGGGCTGCGGGGCAGCCCCAGCATTTT. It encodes CASSLEWQGAAGQPQHF. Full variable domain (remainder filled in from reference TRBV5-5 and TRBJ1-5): DAGVTQSPTHLIKTRGQQVTLRCSPISGHKSVSWYQQVLGQGPQFIFQYYEKEERGRGNFPDRFSARQFPNYSSELNVNALLLGDSALYLCASSLEWQGAAGQPQHFGDGTRLSIL.

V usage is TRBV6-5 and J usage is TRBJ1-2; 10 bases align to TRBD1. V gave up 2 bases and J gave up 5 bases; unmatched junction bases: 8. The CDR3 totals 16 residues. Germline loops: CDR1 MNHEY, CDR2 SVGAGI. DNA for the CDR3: TGTGCCAGCAGTTACCGACGGACAGGGGGACCGTATGGCTACACCTTC. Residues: CASSYRRTGGPYGYTF.

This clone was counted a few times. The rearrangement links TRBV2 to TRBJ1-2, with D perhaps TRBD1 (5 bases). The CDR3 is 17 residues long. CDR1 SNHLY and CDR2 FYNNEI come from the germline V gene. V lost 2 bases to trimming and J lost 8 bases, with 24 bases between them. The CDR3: CASSEFLSLAGIGGYTF. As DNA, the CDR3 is TGTGCCAGCAGTGAATTTCTCAGCCTGGCAGGGATCGGAGGCTACACCTTC.

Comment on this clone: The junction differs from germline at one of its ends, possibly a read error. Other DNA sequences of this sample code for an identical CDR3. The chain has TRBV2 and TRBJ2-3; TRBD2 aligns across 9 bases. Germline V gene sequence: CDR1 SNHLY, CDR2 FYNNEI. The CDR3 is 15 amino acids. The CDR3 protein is CASGFGGGAGDTQYF. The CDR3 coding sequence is TGTGCCAGCGGTTTTGGCGGGGGGGCAGGAGATACACAGTATTTT.

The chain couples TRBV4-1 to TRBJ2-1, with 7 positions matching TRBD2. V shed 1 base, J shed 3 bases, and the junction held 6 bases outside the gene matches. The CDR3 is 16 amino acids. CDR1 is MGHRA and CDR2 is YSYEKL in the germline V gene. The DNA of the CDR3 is TGCGCCAGCAGCCAAGTGCGCCTAGCGGTCTACAATGAGCAGTTCTTC. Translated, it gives CASSQVRLAVYNEQFF.

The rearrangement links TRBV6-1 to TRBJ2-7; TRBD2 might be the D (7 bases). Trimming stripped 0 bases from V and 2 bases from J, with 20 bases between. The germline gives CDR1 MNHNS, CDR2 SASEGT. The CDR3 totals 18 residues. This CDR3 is CASSEADWGGRKAYEQYF. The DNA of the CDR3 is TGTGCCAGCAGTGAAGCGGACTGGGGGGGCAGGAAGGCCTACGAGCAGTACTTC.

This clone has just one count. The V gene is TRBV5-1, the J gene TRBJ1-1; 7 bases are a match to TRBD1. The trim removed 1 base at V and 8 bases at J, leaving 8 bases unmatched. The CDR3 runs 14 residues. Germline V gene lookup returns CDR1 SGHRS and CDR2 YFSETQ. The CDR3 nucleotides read TGCGCCAGCAGCTTGTGGGGGCAGGGGGAGGAAGCTTTCTTT. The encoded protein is CASSLWGQGEEAFF.

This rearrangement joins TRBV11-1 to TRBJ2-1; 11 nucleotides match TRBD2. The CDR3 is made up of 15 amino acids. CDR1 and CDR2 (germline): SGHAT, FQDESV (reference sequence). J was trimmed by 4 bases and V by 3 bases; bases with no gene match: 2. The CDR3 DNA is TGTGCCAGCAGCTTTAGCGGGGGGGATTACAATGAGCAGTTCTTC. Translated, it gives CASSFSGGDYNEQFF.

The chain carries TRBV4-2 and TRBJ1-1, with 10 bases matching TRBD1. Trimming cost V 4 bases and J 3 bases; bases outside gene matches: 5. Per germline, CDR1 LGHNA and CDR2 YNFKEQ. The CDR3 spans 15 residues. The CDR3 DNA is TGTGCCAGCAGCCCACACGGACAGGGGGACACTGAAGCTTTCTTT. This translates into CASSPHGQGDTEAFF.

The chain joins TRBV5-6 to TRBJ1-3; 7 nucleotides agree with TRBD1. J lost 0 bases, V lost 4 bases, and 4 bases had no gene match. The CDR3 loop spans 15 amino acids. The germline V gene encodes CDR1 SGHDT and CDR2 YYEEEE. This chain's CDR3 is CASSGTVYSGNTIYF. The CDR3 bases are TGTGCCAGCAGCGGGACAGTTTACTCTGGAAACACCATATATTTT.

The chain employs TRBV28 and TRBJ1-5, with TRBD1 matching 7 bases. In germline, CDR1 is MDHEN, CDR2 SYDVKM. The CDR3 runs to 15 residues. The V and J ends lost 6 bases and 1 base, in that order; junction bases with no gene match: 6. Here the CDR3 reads CASRNRGGSNQPQHF. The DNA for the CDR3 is TGTGCCAGCAGGAACAGGGGTGGAAGCAATCAGCCCCAGCATTTT.

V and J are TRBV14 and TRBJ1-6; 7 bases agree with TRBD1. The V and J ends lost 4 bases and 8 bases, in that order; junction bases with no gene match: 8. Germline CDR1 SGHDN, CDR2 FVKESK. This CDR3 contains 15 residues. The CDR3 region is CASSLLGTGDSPLHF. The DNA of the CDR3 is TGTGCCAGCAGCCTCCTGGGCACAGGGGATTCACCCCTCCACTTT.

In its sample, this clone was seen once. CDR3 sequence reads: CASSEFGQGKYGYTF. CDR3 DNA sequence: TGTGCCAGCAGTGAATTCGGACAGGGAAAGTATGGCTACACCTTC. This chain joins TRBV25-1 and TRBJ1-2; 8 bases agree with TRBD1. Trimming at V came to 1 base and at J to 5 bases, leaving 6 bases not matched to a gene. The CDR3 length is 15 residues. The germline CDR1 and CDR2 sequences are MGHDK and SYGVNS.